These 29 T cell receptor beta chains share one sample of origin, sequenced in a study of shared clonotypes between healthy human individuals. Assay used: immunoSEQ multiplex PCR; TCRdb lists only in-frame clones, some missing. Of about 1 million clones listed, 70% to 80% are singletons. The sample comprised memory CD4+ T cells sorted from blood. Subset denoted: CD45RA-negative fraction. These receptors came from a young man in good health.

This clone came up a few times. Other DNA sequences of this sample code for an identical CDR3. The chain joins TRBV9 to TRBJ2-5; D perhaps matches TRBD2 (5 bases). The CDR3 consists of 14 residues. V lost 0 bases, J lost 5 bases, and 11 bases lay in between. CDR1 SGDLS and CDR2 YYNGEE come from the germline V gene. The CDR3 region is CASSVGRDSETQYF. CDR3 DNA sequence: TGTGCCAGCAGCGTAGGACGGGATAGCGAGACCCAGTACTTC.

In DNA, the CDR3 is TGCAGCGTCGGGGGTCCGAGCGCTCCGGACATTCAGTACTTC. This sequence encodes CSVGGPSAPDIQYF. The chain carries TRBV29-1 and TRBJ2-4; TRBD2 might be the D (6 bases). V lost 6 bases to trimming and J lost 8 bases, with 20 bases between them. CDR1 SQVTM and CDR2 ANQGSEA come from the germline V gene. CDR3 length: 14 residues.

V is TRBV19 and J is TRBJ2-5; D may be TRBD2 (5 bases). Deletions cut 5 bases from V and 1 base from J, with 8 bases between. Germline CDR1 reads LNHDA; CDR2 reads SQIVND (reference sequence). This CDR3 contains 13 residues. The CDR3 loop reads CASSEGIQETQYF. The CDR3 DNA reads TGTGCCAGTAGTGAGGGAATCCAAGAGACCCAGTACTTC. The complete variable domain, with remaining parts taken from reference TRBV19 and TRBJ2-5, reads DGGITQSPKYLFRKEGQNVTLSCEQNLNHDAMYWYRQDPGQGLRLIYYSQIVNDFQKGDIAEGYSVSREKKESFPLTVTSAQKNPTAFYLCASSEGIQETQYFGPGTRLLVL.

This clone showed up just a few times. The chain combines TRBV6-5 with TRBJ1-2; D not resolved. V was trimmed by 6 bases and J by 4 bases, leaving 12 bases between them. The CDR3 spans 13 residues. Germline lookup yields CDR1 MNHEY and CDR2 SVGAGI. The CDR3 is CASRTDFGYGYTF. CDR3 bases: TGTGCCAGCAGGACGGACTTTGGCTATGGCTACACCTTC.

V is TRBV18 and J is TRBJ1-4, with 9 nucleotides matching TRBD1. J was trimmed by 2 bases and V by 6 bases; bases with no gene match: 4. Germline V gene lookup returns CDR1 KGHSH and CDR2 LQKENI. The CDR3 consists of 15 residues. The CDR3 here is CASSGQGTTNEKLFF. CDR3 sequence (DNA): TGTGCCAGCTCGGGACAGGGAACGACTAATGAAAAACTGTTTTTT.

CDR3: CSVGGTGQRETQYF. For the CDR3, the DNA is TGCAGCGTTGGGGGGACAGGACAACGGGAGACCCAGTACTTC. The chain recombines TRBV29-1 with TRBJ2-5; TRBD1 matches 8 bases. The V segment lost 4 bases and the J segment 5 bases; nucleotides outside the gene matches: 9. This CDR3 contains 14 residues. From germline, CDR1 is SQVTM and CDR2 ANQGSEA. Variable domain in full (rest from reference TRBV29-1 and TRBJ2-5): SAVISQKPSRDICQRGTSLTIQCQVDSQVTMMFWYRQQPGQSLTLIATANQGSEATYESGFVIDKFPISRPNLTFSTLTVSNMSPEDSSIYLCSVGGTGQRETQYFGPGTRLLVL.

This clone was detected only a few times. The V and J genes are TRBV27 and TRBJ1-2; 7 nucleotides agree with TRBD1. The CDR3 length is 12 residues. Germline-derived CDR1 and CDR2 are MNHEY and SMNVEV (reference sequence). With 6 bases clipped from V and 3 bases from J, the junction kept 1 base outside the gene matches. CDR3: CASRGQYYGYTF. The CDR3 nucleotides read TGTGCCAGCAGGGGACAGTACTATGGCTACACCTTC.

To note about this clone: The same CDR3 arises from other DNA sequences in this sample as well. The rearrangement links TRBV5-6 to TRBJ2-5; 7 bases match TRBD2. The J segment lost 4 bases and the V segment lost 3 bases, leaving 6 bases of the junction unmatched. The CDR3 is made up of 14 amino acids. Germline V gene sequence: CDR1 SGHDT, CDR2 YYEEEE. The CDR3 DNA is TGTGCCAGCAGCTCCTCGGGGGGAGGAGAGACCCAGTACTTC. Its translation: CASSSSGGGETQYF. The full variable domain, completed using reference TRBV5-6 and TRBJ2-5, is DAGVTQSPTHLIKTRGQQVTLRCSPKSGHDTVSWYQQALGQGPQFIFQYYEEEERQRGNFPDRFSGHQFPNYSSELNVNALLLGDSALYLCASSSSGGGETQYFGPGTRLLVL.

This chain links TRBV6-4 with TRBJ1-2, with 8 bases fitting TRBD1. Germline CDR1 and CDR2: MRHNA and SNTAGT. After removal of 5 bases from V and 0 bases from J, the junction contained 5 bases not matched to a gene. CDR3 size: 15 residues. CDR3 amino acids: CASSPDRAANYGYTF. The DNA of the CDR3 is TGTGCCAGCAGTCCGGACAGGGCAGCTAACTATGGCTACACCTTC.

The CDR3 coding sequence is TGTGCCAGCAGTCCGGTACCCCAGGGGAGTAGCGGGAACACTGAAGCTTTCTTT. Its protein is CASSPVPQGSSGNTEAFF. The chain recombines TRBV27 with TRBJ1-1; perhaps TRBD1 as D (6 bases). Trimming took 5 bases from V and 1 from J, leaving 23 bases between them. CDR1 is MNHEY, CDR2 SMNVEV, per germline (reference sequence). CDR3 length: 18 residues.

The V gene is TRBV5-1, the J gene TRBJ2-1; D is ambiguous. The CDR3 runs 21 residues. Germline assignment: CDR1 SGHRS and CDR2 YFSETQ. Trimming stripped 4 bases from V and 0 bases from J, with 29 bases between. The DNA for the CDR3 is TGCGCCAGCAGCCGAAACCCCTCGGTGGGAAGCGCCTATTCCTCCTACAATGAGCAGTTCTTC. Its protein is CASSRNPSVGSAYSSYNEQFF. Drawing the rest from reference TRBV5-1 and TRBJ2-1, the complete variable domain is KAGVTQTPRYLIKTRGQQVTLSCSPISGHRSVSWYQQTPGQGLQFLFEYFSETQRNKGNFPGRFSGRQFSNSRSEMNVSTLELGDSALYLCASSRNPSVGSAYSSYNEQFFGPGTRLTVL.

This chain connects TRBV9 to TRBJ2-5; 7 bases map to TRBD2. Germline CDR1 is SGDLS and CDR2 is YYNGEE. V dropped 3 bases and J dropped 0; count of bases not matched to a gene: 5. The CDR3 totals 15 residues. CDR3 amino acids: CASSARGGDQETQYF. The DNA for the CDR3 is TGTGCCAGCAGCGCCCGTGGGGGGGACCAAGAGACCCAGTACTTC. Using reference TRBV9 and TRBJ2-5 for the parts outside the CDR3, the full variable domain is DSGVTQTPKHLITATGQRVTLRCSPRSGDLSVYWYQQSLDQGLQFLIQYYNGEERAKGNILERFSAQQFPDLHSELNLSSLELGDSALYFCASSARGGDQETQYFGPGTRLLVL.

This clone was counted a few times. The same CDR3 can be traced to other DNA sequences in this sample. The chain is built from TRBV4-3 and TRBJ2-5; TRBD2 aligns across 13 bases. With V trimmed by 1 base and J by 4 bases, 3 bases remained unmatched. Germline V lookup: CDR1 LGHNA, CDR2 YSLEER. The CDR3 is made up of 16 amino acids. The CDR3 nucleotides read TGCGCCAGCAGCCAAGGACTAGCGGGAGGTGGAGAGACCCAGTACTTC. Residues: CASSQGLAGGGETQYF.

The chain has TRBV10-3 and TRBJ1-2, with 8 nucleotides matching TRBD1. From germline, CDR1 is ENHRY and CDR2 SYGVKD. V was clipped by 6 bases and J by 8 bases; unmatched bases: 20. This CDR3 spans 17 amino acids. CDR3 nucleotide sequence: TGTGCCATCAGCCCAACCTCCGCAGGGGGCTCCGAAGGGGGCTACACCTTC. Its translation: CAISPTSAGGSEGGYTF.

The chain uses TRBV6-6 and TRBJ2-7, with a possible D match to TRBD2 (5 bases). Trimming stripped 5 bases from V and 11 bases from J, with 16 bases between. The CDR3 consists of 12 residues. The V gene's germline CDR1 is MNHNY and CDR2 SVGAGI (reference sequence). The CDR3 DNA reads as TGTGCCAGCAGTCCTGAGTCCGGGGTTGAGTACTTC. As protein: CASSPESGVEYF.

In this sample, this clone turned up a few times. The J gene is TRBJ1-6, the V gene TRBV6-4; TRBD1 matches 8 bases. Germline loops: CDR1 MRHNA, CDR2 SNTAGT. The CDR3 has 18 amino acids. Germline trimming cut 0 bases from V and 0 bases from J; bases unmatched to any gene: 4. The CDR3 nucleotides are TGTGCCAGCAGTGACTCGAGCAGGGGGCGCTCCTATAATTCACCCCTCCACTTT. Encoded protein: CASSDSSRGRSYNSPLHF.

The chain is built from TRBV25-1 and TRBJ1-1, with D perhaps TRBD1 (6 bases). The germline CDR1 and CDR2 sequences are MGHDK and SYGVNS. CDR3 length: 13 residues. V lost 4 bases and J lost 7, with 13 bases in between. For the CDR3, the DNA is TGTGCCAGCAGTGCCCACCGGGACAATGAAGCTTTCTTT. Translated, it gives CASSAHRDNEAFF.

In the case of this clone: Other nucleotide sequences in the sample specify the same CDR3. This chain uses TRBV30 with TRBJ1-2; perhaps TRBD1 as D (5 bases). CDR1 and CDR2 from the germline V gene are GTSNPN and SVGIG (reference sequence). CDR3 size: 14 residues. V dropped 5 bases and J dropped 2 bases, with 15 bases sitting between them. The CDR3 is CAWLGTGVNYGYTF. The CDR3 bases are TGTGCCTGGTTAGGGACGGGAGTAAACTATGGCTACACCTTC.

The V call is TRBV19, the J call TRBJ1-1; unclear D gene. The germline V and J ends were trimmed by 6 bases and 0 bases, with 8 bases remaining between them. The CDR3 is made up of 13 amino acids. Germline V gene sequence: CDR1 LNHDA, CDR2 SQIVND (reference sequence). The CDR3 reads CASRNLMNTEAFF. In DNA, the CDR3 is TGTGCCAGTAGGAACTTGATGAACACTGAAGCTTTCTTT.

The chain is built from TRBV7-2 and TRBJ2-5; D is possibly TRBD1 (5 bases). Germline V CDR1 and CDR2: SGHTA, FQGNSA. The CDR3 loop spans 16 amino acids. V lost 1 base to trimming and J lost 2 bases, with 14 bases between them. The DNA for the CDR3 is TGTGCCAGCAGCTTAGGAGTCACAGGTGGTCAAGAGACCCAGTACTTC. This sequence encodes CASSLGVTGGQETQYF.

This clone was seen repeatedly, ten times or more. The chain joins TRBV5-1 to TRBJ2-3, with TRBD1 matching 9 bases. Germline CDR1 is SGHRS and CDR2 is YFSETQ. The CDR3 sequence is 15 residues long. Unmatched junction bases numbered 5, after V lost 0 bases and J lost 6 bases. For the CDR3, the DNA is TGCGCCAGCAGCTTGGAACTTGACAGGGGGGATACGCAGTATTTT. As protein: CASSLELDRGDTQYF.

This clone has only a few counts. The chain links TRBV7-3 to TRBJ1-5; D is unresolved. This CDR3 contains 12 residues. Trimming cost V 3 bases and J 4 bases, with 4 bases left between them. Per germline, CDR1 SGHTA and CDR2 FQGTGA. In DNA, the CDR3 is TGTGCCAGCAGCTTTCCGAATCAGCCCCAGCATTTT. Translation gives CASSFPNQPQHF.

The CDR3 loop is CASSIGPTGELFF. In DNA, the CDR3 is TGTGCCAGCAGCATTGGACCCACCGGGGAGCTGTTTTTT. The genes are TRBV7-9 and TRBJ2-2, with D unresolved. CDR1 SEHNR and CDR2 FQNEAQ come from the germline V gene (reference sequence). Trimming removed 5 bases from V and 4 bases from J, with 8 bases in between. The CDR3 covers 13 residues. Together with reference TRBV7-9 and TRBJ2-2, the CDR3 gives the full variable domain: DTGVSQNPRHKITKRGQNVTFRCDPISEHNRLYWYRQTLGQGPEFLTYFQNEAQLEKSRLLSDRFSAERPKGSFSTLEIQRTEQGDSAMYLCASSIGPTGELFFGEGSRLTVL.

The chain carries TRBV25-1 and TRBJ2-2; the D call may be TRBD1 or TRBD2 (6 bases each). This CDR3 region has 17 residues. The germline V gene has CDR1 MGHDK and CDR2 SYGVNS. Trimming cost V 4 bases and J 0 bases, with 15 bases left between them. CDR3 residues: CASSAEGGVPNTGELFF. The DNA for the CDR3 is TGTGCCAGCAGTGCCGAGGGGGGTGTACCGAACACCGGGGAGCTGTTTTTT.

The chain has TRBV18 and TRBJ1-5; no reliable D call. CDR3 size: 16 residues. V was cut by 1 base and J by 7 bases, with 17 bases left in between. In germline, CDR1 is KGHSH, CDR2 LQKENI. The chain's CDR3 is CASSPQGAGGDQPQHF. The CDR3 DNA sequence: TGTGCCAGCTCACCACAAGGAGCGGGAGGCGACCAGCCCCAGCATTTT.

The V gene is TRBV7-8, the J gene TRBJ2-3, with 9 positions matching TRBD1. The ends lost 5 bases at V and 3 bases at J; junction bases unmatched: 6. The CDR3 contains 15 residues. Looked up from germline, CDR1 is SGHVS and CDR2 is FQNEAQ. The CDR3 nucleotides read TGTGCCAGCAGCATACAGGGGGCTCGGACAGATACGCAGTATTTT. Its protein product is CASSIQGARTDTQYF. The full variable domain, its missing parts supplied by reference TRBV7-8 and TRBJ2-3, is GAGVSQSPRYKVAKRGQDVALRCDPISGHVSLFWYQQALGQGPEFLTYFQNEAQLDKSGLPSDRFFAERPEGSVSTLKIQRTQQEDSAVYLCASSIQGARTDTQYFGPGTRLTVL.

The chain is built from TRBV5-1 and TRBJ2-1, with 7 nucleotides matching TRBD2. The V and J ends lost 4 bases and 5 bases, in that order; junction bases with no gene match: 9. Germline CDR1 and CDR2: SGHRS and YFSETQ. This CDR3 is 15 amino acids long. As DNA, the CDR3 is TGCGCCAGCAGCCCTTCCGGGAGGCTGAACAATGAGCAGTTCTTC. Amino acid sequence: CASSPSGRLNNEQFF.

This clone appeared a single time. The rearrangement joins TRBV2 to TRBJ1-5; the match to TRBD1 covers 7 bases. CDR1 is SNHLY and CDR2 is FYNNEI in the germline V gene. The CDR3 extends over 15 amino acids. V shed 5 bases and J 4 bases; nucleotides not matched to a gene: 8. The CDR3 nucleotides read TGTGCCAGCAGTTCACAGGGGAGAGGGAATCAGCCCCAGCATTTT. Its translation is CASSSQGRGNQPQHF.

This clone was picked up a small number of times. This rearrangement joins TRBV29-1 to TRBJ2-1; 9 positions agree with TRBD1. Germline V gene sequence: CDR1 SQVTM, CDR2 ANQGSEA. Trimming at V came to 0 bases and at J to 7 bases, leaving 13 bases not matched to a gene. CDR3 size: 17 residues. The CDR3 sequence: CSVEDLGTGISGNEQFF. Written as DNA, the CDR3 is TGCAGCGTTGAAGATCTGGGGACAGGGATTTCGGGTAATGAGCAGTTCTTC.